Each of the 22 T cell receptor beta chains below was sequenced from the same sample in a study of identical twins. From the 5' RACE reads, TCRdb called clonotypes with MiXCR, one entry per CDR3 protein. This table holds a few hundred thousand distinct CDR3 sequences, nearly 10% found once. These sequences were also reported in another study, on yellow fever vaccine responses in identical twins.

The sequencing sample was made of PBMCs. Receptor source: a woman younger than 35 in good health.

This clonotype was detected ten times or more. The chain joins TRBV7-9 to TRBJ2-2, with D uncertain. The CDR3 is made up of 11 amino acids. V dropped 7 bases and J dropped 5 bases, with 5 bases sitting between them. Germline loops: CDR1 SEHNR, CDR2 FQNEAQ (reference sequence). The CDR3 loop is CASISTGELFF. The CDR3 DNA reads TGTGCCAGCATCTCTACCGGGGAGCTGTTTTTT.

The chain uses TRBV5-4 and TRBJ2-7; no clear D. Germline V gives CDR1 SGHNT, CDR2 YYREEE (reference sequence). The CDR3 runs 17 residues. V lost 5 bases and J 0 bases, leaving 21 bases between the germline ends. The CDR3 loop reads CASRNNLVLDYSYEQYF. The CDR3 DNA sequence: TGTGCCAGCAGGAACAACCTTGTTCTGGATTACTCCTACGAGCAGTACTTC. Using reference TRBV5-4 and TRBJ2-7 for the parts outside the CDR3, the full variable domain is ETGVTQSPTHLIKTRGQQVTLRCSSQSGHNTVSWYQQALGQGPQFIFQYYREEENGRGNFPPRFSGLQFPNYSSELNVNALELDDSALYLCASRNNLVLDYSYEQYFGPGTRLTVT.

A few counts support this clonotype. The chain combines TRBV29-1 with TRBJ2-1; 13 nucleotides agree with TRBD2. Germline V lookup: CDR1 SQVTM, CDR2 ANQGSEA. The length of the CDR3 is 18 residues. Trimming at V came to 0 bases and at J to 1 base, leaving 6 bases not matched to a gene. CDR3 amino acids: CSVEDIGLAGVSYNEQFF. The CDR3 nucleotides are TGCAGCGTTGAAGATATAGGACTAGCGGGAGTATCCTACAATGAGCAGTTCTTC.

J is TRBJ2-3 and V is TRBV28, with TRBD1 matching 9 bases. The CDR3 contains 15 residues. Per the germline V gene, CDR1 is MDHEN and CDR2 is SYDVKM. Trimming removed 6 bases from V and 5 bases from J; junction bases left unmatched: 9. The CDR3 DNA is TGTGCCAGCAGCCCCCGGGACAGGGCGGAAGATACGCAGTATTTT. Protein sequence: CASSPRDRAEDTQYF.

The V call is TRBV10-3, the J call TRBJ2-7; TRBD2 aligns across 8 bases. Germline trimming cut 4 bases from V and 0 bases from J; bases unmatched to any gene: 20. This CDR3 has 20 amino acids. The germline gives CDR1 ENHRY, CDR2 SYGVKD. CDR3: CAISASLIALVGTSSYEQYF. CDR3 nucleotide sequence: TGTGCCATCAGTGCGAGTCTAATAGCCCTCGTCGGGACTAGCTCCTACGAGCAGTACTTC.

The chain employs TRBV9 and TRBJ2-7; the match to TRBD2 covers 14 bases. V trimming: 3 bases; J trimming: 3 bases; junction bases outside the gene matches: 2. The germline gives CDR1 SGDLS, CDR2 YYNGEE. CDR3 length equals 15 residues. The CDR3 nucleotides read TGTGCCAGCAGCGCCGGGACTAGCGGGGGCTACGAGCAGTACTTC. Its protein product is CASSAGTSGGYEQYF.

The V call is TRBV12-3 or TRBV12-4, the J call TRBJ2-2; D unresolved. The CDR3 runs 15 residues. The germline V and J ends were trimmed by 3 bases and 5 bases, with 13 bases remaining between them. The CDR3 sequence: CASSFGVWGTGELFF. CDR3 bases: TGTGCCAGCAGTTTTGGGGTCTGGGGTACCGGGGAGCTGTTTTTT.

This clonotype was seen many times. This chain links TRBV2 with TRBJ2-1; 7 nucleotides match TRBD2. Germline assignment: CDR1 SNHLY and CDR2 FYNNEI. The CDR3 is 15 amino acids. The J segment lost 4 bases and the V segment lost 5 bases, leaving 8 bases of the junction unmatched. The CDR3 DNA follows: TGTGCCAGCAGTCGCCTAGCGGTGCTTTACAATGAGCAGTTCTTC. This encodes CASSRLAVLYNEQFF. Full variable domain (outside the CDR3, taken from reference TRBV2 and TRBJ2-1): EPEVTQTPSHQVTQMGQEVILRCVPISNHLYFYWYRQILGQKVEFLVSFYNNEISEKSEIFDDQFSVERPDGSNFTLKIRSTKLEDSAMYFCASSRLAVLYNEQFFGPGTRLTVL.

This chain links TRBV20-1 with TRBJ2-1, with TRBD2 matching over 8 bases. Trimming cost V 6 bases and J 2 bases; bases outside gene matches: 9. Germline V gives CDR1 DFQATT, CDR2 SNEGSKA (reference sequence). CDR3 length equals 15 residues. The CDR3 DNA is TGCAGTGCAAGACCGGGACTAGGGGCCTACAATGAGCAGTTCTTC. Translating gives CSARPGLGAYNEQFF.

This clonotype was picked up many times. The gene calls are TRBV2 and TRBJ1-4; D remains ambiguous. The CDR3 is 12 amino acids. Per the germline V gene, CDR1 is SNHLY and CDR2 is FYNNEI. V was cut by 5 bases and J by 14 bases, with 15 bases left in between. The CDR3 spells CASSYRSAALFF. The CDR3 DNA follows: TGTGCCAGCAGTTATAGAAGCGCGGCTCTGTTTTTT.

CDR3 coding DNA: TGTGCCAGCACCTCGGGACTAGCAGGATCCTACTACGAGCAGTACTTC. It codes for CASTSGLAGSYYEQYF. The chain links TRBV7-2 to TRBJ2-7; 9 bases agree with TRBD2. After removal of 7 bases from V and 3 bases from J, the junction contained 13 bases not matched to a gene. This CDR3 is 16 amino acids long. CDR1 is SGHTA, CDR2 FQGNSA, per germline.

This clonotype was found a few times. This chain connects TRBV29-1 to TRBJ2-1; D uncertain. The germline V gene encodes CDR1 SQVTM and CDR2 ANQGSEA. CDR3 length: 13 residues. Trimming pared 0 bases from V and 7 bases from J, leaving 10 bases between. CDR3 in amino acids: CSVEDVVYNEQFF. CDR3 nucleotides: TGCAGCGTTGAAGACGTAGTATATAATGAGCAGTTCTTC.

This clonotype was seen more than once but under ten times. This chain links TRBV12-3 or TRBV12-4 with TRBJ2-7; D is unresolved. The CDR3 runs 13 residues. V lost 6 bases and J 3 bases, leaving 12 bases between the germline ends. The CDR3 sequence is CASRFGLDYEQYF. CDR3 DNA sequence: TGTGCCAGCAGATTCGGATTGGACTACGAGCAGTACTTC.

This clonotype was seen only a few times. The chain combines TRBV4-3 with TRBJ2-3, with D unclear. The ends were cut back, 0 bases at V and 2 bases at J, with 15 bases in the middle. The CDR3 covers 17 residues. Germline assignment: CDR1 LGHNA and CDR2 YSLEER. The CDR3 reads CASSQDWLQKITDTQYF. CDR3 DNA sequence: TGCGCCAGCAGCCAAGATTGGCTCCAAAAGATCACAGATACGCAGTATTTT.

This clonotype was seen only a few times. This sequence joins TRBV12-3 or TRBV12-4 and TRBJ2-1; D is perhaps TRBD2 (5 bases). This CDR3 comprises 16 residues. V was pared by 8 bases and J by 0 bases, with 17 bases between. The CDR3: CASDPRRGASYNEQFF. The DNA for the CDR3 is TGTGCCAGCGACCCGCGCCGGGGTGCCTCCTACAATGAGCAGTTCTTC.

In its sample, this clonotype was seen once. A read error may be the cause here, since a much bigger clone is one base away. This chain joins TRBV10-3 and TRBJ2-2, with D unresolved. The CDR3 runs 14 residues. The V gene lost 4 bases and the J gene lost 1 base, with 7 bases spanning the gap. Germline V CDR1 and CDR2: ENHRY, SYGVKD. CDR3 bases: TGTGCCATCAGTGTAATGGGGAACACCGGGGAGCTGTTTTTT. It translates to CAISVMGNTGELFF.

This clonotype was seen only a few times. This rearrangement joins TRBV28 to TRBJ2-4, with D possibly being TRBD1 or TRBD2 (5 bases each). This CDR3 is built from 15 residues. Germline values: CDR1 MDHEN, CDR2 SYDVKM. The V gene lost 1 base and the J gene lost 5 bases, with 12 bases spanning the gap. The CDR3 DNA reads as TGTGCCAGCAGTTTATTTGGAGTGGGGGAAAACATTCAGTACTTC. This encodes CASSLFGVGENIQYF.

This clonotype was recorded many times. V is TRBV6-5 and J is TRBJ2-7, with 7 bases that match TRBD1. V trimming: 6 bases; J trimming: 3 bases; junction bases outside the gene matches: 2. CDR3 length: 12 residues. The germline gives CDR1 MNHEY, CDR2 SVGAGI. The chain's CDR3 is CASRTGVYEQYF. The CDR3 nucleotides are TGTGCCAGCAGAACAGGGGTCTACGAGCAGTACTTC.

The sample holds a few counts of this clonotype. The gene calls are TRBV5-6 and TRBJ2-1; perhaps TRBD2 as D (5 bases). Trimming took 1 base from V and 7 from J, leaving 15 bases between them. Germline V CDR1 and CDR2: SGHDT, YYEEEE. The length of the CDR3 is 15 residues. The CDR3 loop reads CASSLFEGVGNEQFF. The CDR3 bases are TGTGCCAGCAGCTTGTTCGAGGGAGTCGGTAATGAGCAGTTCTTC. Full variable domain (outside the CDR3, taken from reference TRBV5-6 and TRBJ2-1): DAGVTQSPTHLIKTRGQQVTLRCSPKSGHDTVSWYQQALGQGPQFIFQYYEEEERQRGNFPDRFSGHQFPNYSSELNVNALLLGDSALYLCASSLFEGVGNEQFFGPGTRLTVL.

The CDR3 sequence: CSARTGSNSPLHF. The CDR3 region has the DNA TGCAGTGCTAGGACGGGAAGTAATTCACCCCTCCACTTT. The chain recombines TRBV20-1 with TRBJ1-6; unclear D gene. Germline V gives CDR1 DFQATT, CDR2 SNEGSKA (reference sequence). The V end lost 3 bases, the J end lost 6 bases, and 9 bases lay between the germline ends. The CDR3 contains 13 residues.

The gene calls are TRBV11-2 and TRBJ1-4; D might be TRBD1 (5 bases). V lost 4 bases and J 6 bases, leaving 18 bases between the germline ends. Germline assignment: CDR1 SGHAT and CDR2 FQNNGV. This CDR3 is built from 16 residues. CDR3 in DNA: TGTGCCAGCAGCTCCCTAGGGCGAGGGGTGGATGAAAAACTGTTTTTT. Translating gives CASSSLGRGVDEKLFF. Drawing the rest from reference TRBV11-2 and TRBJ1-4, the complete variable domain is EAGVAQSPRYKIIEKRQSVAFWCNPISGHATLYWYQQILGQGPKLLIQFQNNGVVDDSQLPKDRFSAERLKGVDSTLKIQPAKLEDSAVYLCASSSLGRGVDEKLFFGSGTQLSVL.

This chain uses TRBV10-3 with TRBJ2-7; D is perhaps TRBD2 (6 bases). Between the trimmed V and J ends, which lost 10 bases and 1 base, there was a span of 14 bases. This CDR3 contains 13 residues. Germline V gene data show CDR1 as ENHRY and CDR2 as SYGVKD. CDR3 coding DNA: TGTGCCACCCGGGACTTTCGATCCTACGAGCAGTACTTC. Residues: CATRDFRSYEQYF.